The rows below give T cell receptor beta chains drawn from one sample of a study of cytomegalovirus exposure and HLA in healthy donors. TCRdb's table, derived via immunoSEQ multiplex PCR, lists solely in-frame clones and lacks some. This sample has more than 150,000 clones, with 75% to 90% found just once. Sequenced sample: PBMCs. The origin of the receptors is a man aged 18 to 30 in good health and CMV-seropositive. CDR3s include the opening cysteine and the closing phenylalanine or tryptophan. Not every row has a clone size; where given, it reads once, few, many or a size class.

clone_size v_call cdr3_aa
NA TRBV28 CASSLIRGTEAFF
NA TRBV6-6 CASKQTDRNTGELFF
NA TRBV4-2 CASSQVFGVTGELFF
NA TRBV5-3 CARRRQGLYQETQYF
NA TRBV7-2 CASSLAAGVGTDTQYF
NA TRBV7-8 CASSTSPGVYEQYF
NA TRBV7-6 CASSPRQGADTQYF
NA TRBV5-1 CASSGASGTSNSYNEQFF
once TRBV2 CASRSAGAETDTQYF
NA TRBV18 CASSPEGQNTEAFF
NA TRBV19 CASSDQGTAEAFF
NA TRBV4-3 CASSQGGQGADEQYF
NA TRBV6-5 CASSRTGVDGYTF
NA TRBV27 CASSYGGGTGELFF
NA TRBV2 CASSGLVGEQYF
NA TRBV27 CASSLGLTAHGYTF
NA TRBV7-2 CASSLTRATDTQYF
once TRBV30 CAWSSGTSGSGGSYEQYF
NA TRBV7-9 CASSGQGPSSYNEQFF
NA TRBV6-5 CATRETREQYF
few TRBV5-4 CASRTSFSNTGELFF
few TRBV19 CASSSDRGRFQGGAVHEQFF
NA TRBV6-5 CASSRSATDTQYF
NA TRBV9 CASSVVQGAYNEQFF
NA TRBV7-6 CASSLLASGGQETQYF
NA TRBV7-9 CASSLGGARISYEQYF
NA TRBV6-5 CASRTGNEKLFF
NA TRBV19 CASSPRDRGKGEQYF
NA TRBV6-5 CASSRTSSHYEQYF
once TRBV28 CASSLGQGRGAFF
few TRBV4-2 CASSQDVTVKGYTF
NA TRBV4-2 CASSQNSGGSDEQFF
NA TRBV7-9 CASSPGTDTQYF
NA TRBV4-2 CASSQESQATNEKLFF
once TRBV28 CASSPQGLVGNYGYTF
NA TRBV7-2 CASSPQGETQYF
NA TRBV7-9 CAGRDTDTQYF
NA TRBV27 CASSFTRSSEQFF
once TRBV5-6 CASSLEGGFGNEQFF
NA TRBV6-5 CASRIQGLNYGYTF
NA TRBV29-1 CSVVPQANNEQFF
NA TRBV11-2 CASSLGLAGGLWQPQHF
NA TRBV28 CASMGAEAWKGYTF
few TRBV29-1 CSVEEEGAIQETQYF
NA TRBV4-2 CASSQVPPMGGEQYF
NA TRBV9 CASSVGAGTGIVEKLFF
NA TRBV5-1 CASSLRTSGANTGELFF
NA TRBV10-3 CAISESPTGGEGYTF
few TRBV7-9 CASSTSGTAPYEQYF
NA TRBV27 CASRGLAGFEQYF